This is a list of T cell receptor beta chains from one sample in a study of molecular identifiers for immune sequencing clone quantification. MiXCR was run by TCRdb on the PCR reads, yielding one entry per CDR3 protein. Of about 510,000 distinct CDR3 sequences listed, roughly 25% were seen once; the top ten hold about 0.75%. What was sequenced was naive CD8+ T cells from blood, with Jurkat cell RNA spiked in. Receptors originate from a human donor in good health. Some libraries in this study had Jurkat cell RNA spiked in. The CDR3 runs from the conserved cysteine through the conserved F or W. Each record gives: CDR3 length, D gene, clone size, J gene, V gene, CDR3 protein, CDR3 DNA. The D gene is left open where the match is weak. The size field is filled for only some rows; it gives once, few, many or a size class.

len: 19; d_gene: NA; abundance: NA; j_gene: TRBJ1-5; v_gene: TRBV19; CDR3aa: CASPGGGFWGLYSNQPQHF; CDR3nt: TGTGCCAGCCCCGGGGGAGGGTTCTGGGGGCTCTATAGCAATCAGCCCCAGCATTTT
len: 14; d_gene: TRBD1; abundance: NA; j_gene: TRBJ1-1; v_gene: TRBV27; CDR3aa: CASSFTGGMTEAFF; CDR3nt: TGTGCCAGCAGTTTTACAGGGGGCATGACTGAAGCTTTCTTT
len: 13; d_gene: NA; abundance: NA; j_gene: TRBJ2-7; v_gene: TRBV12-3/TRBV12-4; CDR3aa: CASRSTESYEQYF; CDR3nt: TGTGCCAGCAGGTCAACAGAGTCCTACGAGCAGTACTTC
len: 15; d_gene: TRBD2; abundance: many; j_gene: TRBJ2-7; v_gene: TRBV30; CDR3aa: CAWSVASGGYYEQYF; CDR3nt: TGTGCCTGGAGTGTTGCTAGCGGGGGTTATTACGAGCAGTACTTC
len: 20; d_gene: TRBD2; abundance: many; j_gene: TRBJ2-3; v_gene: TRBV7-2; CDR3aa: CASSLATGTSGRVGTDTQYF; CDR3nt: TGTGCCAGCAGCTTAGCGACTGGGACTAGCGGGAGAGTGGGCACAGATACGCAGTATTTT
len: 14; d_gene: NA; abundance: many; j_gene: TRBJ1-5; v_gene: TRBV7-2; CDR3aa: CASSFEGGNQPQHF; CDR3nt: TGTGCCAGCAGCTTTGAGGGTGGCAATCAGCCCCAGCATTTT
len: 14; d_gene: NA; abundance: NA; j_gene: TRBJ1-2; v_gene: TRBV7-2; CDR3aa: CASSLAEGNHGYTF; CDR3nt: TGTGCCAGCAGCTTAGCGGAGGGCAACCATGGCTACACCTTC
len: 17; d_gene: TRBD2; abundance: many; j_gene: TRBJ2-2; v_gene: TRBV28; CDR3aa: CASSLLASGRLAGELFF; CDR3nt: TGTGCCAGCAGTTTATTGGCCAGCGGGAGATTAGCCGGGGAGCTGTTTTTT
len: 13; d_gene: NA; abundance: NA; j_gene: TRBJ1-5; v_gene: TRBV19; CDR3aa: CASTQYSNQPQHF; CDR3nt: TGTGCCAGTACCCAATATAGCAATCAGCCCCAGCATTTT
len: 16; d_gene: NA; abundance: many; j_gene: TRBJ2-1; v_gene: TRBV4-3; CDR3aa: CASSPQAVSSYNEQFF; CDR3nt: TGCGCCAGCAGCCCCCAGGCCGTAAGCTCCTACAATGAGCAGTTCTTC
len: 13; d_gene: NA; abundance: many; j_gene: TRBJ2-5; v_gene: TRBV12-3/TRBV12-4; CDR3aa: CASSRPLTWTQYF; CDR3nt: TGTGCCAGCAGTAGGCCTTTAACCTGGACCCAGTACTTC
len: 16; d_gene: NA; abundance: few; j_gene: TRBJ2-7; v_gene: TRBV2; CDR3aa: CASSVEQGKVTYEQYF; CDR3nt: TGTGCCAGCAGTGTCGAACAGGGAAAGGTAACCTACGAGCAGTACTTC
len: 16; d_gene: TRBD2; abundance: few; j_gene: TRBJ2-7; v_gene: TRBV7-9; CDR3aa: CASSLPTSGSFDEQYF; CDR3nt: TGTGCCAGCAGCTTACCGACTAGCGGGAGTTTCGACGAGCAGTACTTC
len: 14; d_gene: TRBD1; abundance: NA; j_gene: TRBJ2-7; v_gene: TRBV4-1; CDR3aa: CASSHSGTGYGQYF; CDR3nt: TGCGCCAGCAGCCATTCCGGGACAGGCTACGGGCAGTACTTC
len: 16; d_gene: NA; abundance: few; j_gene: TRBJ2-7; v_gene: TRBV5-4; CDR3aa: CASSPTWGAKSYEQYF; CDR3nt: TGTGCCAGCAGCCCCACGTGGGGGGCGAAGTCTTACGAGCAGTACTTC
len: 12; d_gene: NA; abundance: many; j_gene: TRBJ2-2; v_gene: TRBV20-1; CDR3aa: CSVKVITGELFF; CDR3nt: TGCAGTGTCAAGGTTATTACCGGGGAGCTGTTTTTT
len: 21; d_gene: TRBD1; abundance: many; j_gene: TRBJ2-6; v_gene: TRBV7-8; CDR3aa: CASSLDEIVGTGGSGANVLTF; CDR3nt: TGTGCCAGCAGCTTAGACGAGATCGTGGGGACAGGGGGCTCTGGGGCCAACGTCCTGACTTTC
len: 15; d_gene: NA; abundance: few; j_gene: TRBJ1-1; v_gene: TRBV4-1; CDR3aa: CASSQVINLNTEAFF; CDR3nt: TGCGCCAGCAGCCAAGTCATTAATCTGAACACTGAAGCTTTCTTT
len: 16; d_gene: TRBD2; abundance: NA; j_gene: TRBJ2-1; v_gene: TRBV5-6; CDR3aa: CASSFGSAGGPNEQFF; CDR3nt: TGTGCCAGCAGCTTCGGCTCAGCGGGGGGGCCTAATGAGCAGTTCTTC
len: 16; d_gene: TRBD2; abundance: few; j_gene: TRBJ2-4; v_gene: TRBV10-3; CDR3aa: CAISELSGGTGNIQYF; CDR3nt: TGTGCCATCAGTGAGCTTAGCGGGGGGACGGGGAACATTCAGTACTTC